Following are 9 T cell receptor beta chains from one sample sequenced in a study of early T cells in non-severe SARS-CoV-2 infection. From the 5' RACE reads, TCRdb called clonotypes with MiXCR, one entry per CDR3 protein. The sample holds approximately 35,000 distinct CDR3 sequences, approximately 6% seen once. Material: whole blood. Source of these receptors: an adult who was a healthcare worker with PCR-confirmed SARS-CoV-2 infection or an uninfected control (not recorded which).

This clonotype was counted many times. This rearrangement joins TRBV20-1 to TRBJ1-1; tentatively, D is TRBD1 (5 bases). The CDR3 length is 14 residues. CDR1 is DFQATT, CDR2 SNEGSKA, per germline (reference sequence). With 2 bases removed from V and 0 bases from J, the gap between germline ends came to 10 bases. CDR3 amino acids: CSARLDRMNTEAFF. CDR3 DNA: TGCAGTGCTAGACTTGACAGAATGAACACTGAAGCTTTCTTT.

This clonotype was recorded a few times. The rearrangement joins TRBV9 to TRBJ1-2; D is possibly TRBD1 (5 bases). Germline-derived CDR1 and CDR2 are SGDLS and YYNGEE. The germline V and J ends were trimmed by 3 bases and 2 bases, with 17 bases remaining between them. The CDR3 has 16 residues. DNA of the CDR3: TGTGCCAGCAGCGGTCCATTTGGGGGATTGAACTATGGCTACACCTTC. Translating it yields CASSGPFGGLNYGYTF.

There are many counts of this clonotype. The V and J genes are TRBV28 and TRBJ2-3; D remains ambiguous. The CDR3 length is 15 residues. Germline loops: CDR1 MDHEN, CDR2 SYDVKM. V was shortened by 7 bases and J by 0 bases, with 14 bases between the two germline ends. CDR3 in amino acids: CASTPPTRSTDTQYF. For the CDR3, the DNA is TGTGCCAGCACCCCACCGACCAGAAGCACAGATACGCAGTATTTT.

This clonotype was counted ten times or more. The chain has TRBV7-9 and TRBJ2-2, with D perhaps TRBD1 or TRBD2 (6 bases each). V was shortened by 5 bases and J by 5 bases, with 15 bases between the two germline ends. This CDR3 has 15 residues. Per germline, CDR1 SEHNR and CDR2 FQNEAQ (reference sequence). CDR3 bases: TGTGCCAGCAGCCCTATTGGGGGGCGGACCGGGGAGCTGTTTTTT. The encoded protein is CASSPIGGRTGELFF.

The chain combines TRBV7-9 with TRBJ1-3, with a tentative D call TRBD1 (6 bases). Germline V gene lookup returns CDR1 SEHNR and CDR2 FQNEAQ (reference sequence). The CDR3 sequence is 15 residues long. The V end was cut by 5 bases, the J end by 4 bases, with 15 bases between. The CDR3 loop reads CASSQPGQNGNTIYF. The DNA of the CDR3 is TGTGCCAGCAGCCAACCTGGACAGAACGGAAACACCATATATTTT. Supplemented by reference TRBV7-9 and TRBJ1-3, the full variable domain reads DTGVSQNPRHKITKRGQNVTFRCDPISEHNRLYWYRQTLGQGPEFLTYFQNEAQLEKSRLLSDRFSAERPKGSFSTLEIQRTEQGDSAMYLCASSQPGQNGNTIYFGEGSWLTVV.

This clonotype was recorded many times. The chain has TRBV9 and TRBJ2-7, with D maybe TRBD2 (5 bases). V lost 3 bases to trimming and J lost 4 bases, with 11 bases between them. This CDR3 has 13 amino acids. Germline V CDR1 and CDR2: SGDLS, YYNGEE. The CDR3 loop reads CASSGPTGYEQYF. The CDR3 DNA reads TGTGCCAGCAGCGGGCCAACGGGGTACGAGCAGTACTTC.

This clonotype was seen repeatedly, ten times or more. The rearrangement links TRBV5-1 to TRBJ2-7, with 9 bases aligning to TRBD1. Germline V gene sequence: CDR1 SGHRS, CDR2 YFSETQ. The trim removed 0 bases at V and 0 bases at J, leaving 4 bases unmatched. This CDR3 has 16 residues. The CDR3 here is CASSLAGQGTSYEQYF. The CDR3 nucleotides read TGCGCCAGCAGCTTGGCGGGACAGGGAACCTCCTACGAGCAGTACTTC.

This clonotype was seen ten or more times. At one end, the junction sequence differs from germline, possibly due to a read error. The chain is built from TRBV7-7 and TRBJ2-5, with 7 bases matching TRBD2. CDR1 is SSHAT, CDR2 FNYEAQ, per germline (reference sequence). The CDR3 sequence is 14 residues long. CDR3 protein: CASSARLGGETQYF. In nucleotides, the CDR3 is TGTGCTAGCAGCGCAAGACTGGGAGGGGAGACCCAGTACTTC.

Ten or more counts support this clonotype. This chain joins TRBV19 and TRBJ1-5, with 8 nucleotides matching TRBD1. Germline V gene lookup returns CDR1 LNHDA and CDR2 SQIVND (reference sequence). Unmatched junction bases numbered 7, after V lost 6 bases and J lost 0 bases. The CDR3 loop spans 16 amino acids. CDR3 in amino acids: CASRNTGGLSNQPQHF. DNA for the CDR3: TGTGCCAGTAGAAACACAGGGGGACTTAGCAATCAGCCCCAGCATTTT. Supplemented by reference TRBV19 and TRBJ1-5, the full variable domain reads DGGITQSPKYLFRKEGQNVTLSCEQNLNHDAMYWYRQDPGQGLRLIYYSQIVNDFQKGDIAEGYSVSREKKESFPLTVTSAQKNPTAFYLCASRNTGGLSNQPQHFGDGTRLSIL.